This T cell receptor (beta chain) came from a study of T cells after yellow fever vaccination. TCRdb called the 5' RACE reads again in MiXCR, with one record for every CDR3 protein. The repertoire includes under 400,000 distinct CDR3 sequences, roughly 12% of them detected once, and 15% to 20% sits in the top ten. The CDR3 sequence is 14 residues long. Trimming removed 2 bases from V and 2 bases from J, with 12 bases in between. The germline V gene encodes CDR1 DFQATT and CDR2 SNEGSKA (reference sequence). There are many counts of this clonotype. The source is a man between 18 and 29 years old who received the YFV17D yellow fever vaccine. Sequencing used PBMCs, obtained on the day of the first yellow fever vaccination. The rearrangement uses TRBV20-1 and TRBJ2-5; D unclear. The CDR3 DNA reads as TGCAGTGCTAGACGATCTGGCATACAAGAGACCCAGTACTTC. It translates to CSARRSGIQETQYF.